These 17 T cell receptor beta chains came from one sample sequenced in a study of blood T cell repertoires in COVID-19. Only in-frame clones appear in the TCRdb table, and some are missing; sequencing was by immunoSEQ multiplex PCR. The data show tens of thousands of clones, 86% seen once. The sequenced sample consisted of peripheral blood. The receptors come from a man at least 80 years old with acute or convalescent COVID-19.

The gene calls are TRBV11-2 and TRBJ2-6; 7 bases line up with TRBD1. The CDR3 spans 16 residues. Germline CDR1 is SGHAT and CDR2 is FQNNGV. Trimming cost V 3 bases and J 0 bases; bases outside gene matches: 2. CDR3 sequence (DNA): TGTGCCAGCAGCTTTACAGGGGCCTCTGGGGCCAACGTCCTGACTTTC. Translation: CASSFTGASGANVLTF. The full variable domain, rest sourced from reference TRBV11-2 and TRBJ2-6, is EAGVAQSPRYKIIEKRQSVAFWCNPISGHATLYWYQQILGQGPKLLIQFQNNGVVDDSQLPKDRFSAERLKGVDSTLKIQPAKLEDSAVYLCASSFTGASGANVLTFGAGSRLTVL.

This chain uses TRBV5-1 with TRBJ2-3; 12 positions match TRBD2. Germline values: CDR1 SGHRS, CDR2 YFSETQ. The trim removed 6 bases at V and 6 bases at J, leaving 17 bases unmatched. The CDR3 is 18 residues long. The chain's CDR3 is CASNPLGASGGAGDTQYF. CDR3 in DNA: TGCGCCAGCAACCCCCTAGGAGCTAGCGGGGGGGCGGGTGATACGCAGTATTTT.

This chain links TRBV19 with TRBJ1-1, with D unclear. The V and J ends lost 6 bases and 7 bases respectively, with 9 bases between them. The CDR3 sequence is 11 residues long. Looked up from germline, CDR1 is LNHDA and CDR2 is SQIVND (reference sequence). This CDR3 is CASRRGGEAFF. As DNA, the CDR3 is TGTGCCAGTAGGCGCGGCGGTGAAGCTTTCTTT.

The chain is built from TRBV19 and TRBJ1-2; D uncertain. V shed 7 bases and J shed 1 base, with 13 bases lying between them. The CDR3 is 14 residues long. CDR1 LNHDA and CDR2 SQIVND come from the germline V gene (reference sequence). The CDR3, as DNA: TGTGCCAGTACTACGGGAGGGAATAACTATGGCTACACCTTC. It specifies CASTTGGNNYGYTF.

This sequence joins TRBV12-3 or TRBV12-4 and TRBJ2-7; D not resolved. This CDR3 has 11 residues. Trimming pared 5 bases from V and 3 bases from J, leaving 5 bases between. CDR3 region: CASSPSYEQYF. CDR3 DNA sequence: TGTGCCAGCAGTCCGAGCTACGAGCAGTACTTC.

The CDR3 protein is CASSVRDNQPQHF. The DNA of the CDR3 is TGTGCCAGCTCCGTCAGGGACAATCAGCCCCAGCATTTT. This rearrangement joins TRBV6-5 to TRBJ1-5; possible D gene TRBD1, 5 bases. The CDR3 is 13 amino acids. V was shortened by 8 bases and J by 3 bases, with 11 bases between the two germline ends. Germline V gene lookup returns CDR1 MNHEY and CDR2 SVGAGI.

J is TRBJ2-2 and V is TRBV7-6; D gene uncertain. The CDR3 spans 17 residues. Trimming shortened V by 3 bases and J by 0 bases, and 14 bases separated the two germline ends. CDR1 and CDR2 (germline): SGHVS, FNYEAQ. This CDR3 is CASSFLTPPANTGELFF. CDR3 nucleotides: TGTGCCAGCAGCTTCTTGACACCTCCCGCGAACACCGGGGAGCTGTTTTTT.

This chain connects TRBV18 to TRBJ2-5, with a possible D match to TRBD1 (6 bases). The CDR3 is 14 amino acids. CDR1 is KGHSH, CDR2 LQKENI, per germline. V lost 4 bases and J lost 2, with 11 bases in between. The CDR3: CASSRGRGQETQYF. The CDR3 bases are TGTGCCAGCTCACGAGGCAGGGGTCAAGAGACCCAGTACTTC.

This chain joins TRBV3-1 (or the pseudogene TRBV3-2) and TRBJ1-2; D is unclear. Trimming removed 4 bases from V and 2 bases from J, with 14 bases in between. The germline V gene has CDR1 LGHDT and CDR2 YNNKEL (reference sequence). The CDR3 sequence is 15 residues long. The CDR3 here is CASSRRSQWNYGYTF. The CDR3 nucleotides read TGTGCCAGCAGCCGGAGGAGTCAATGGAACTATGGCTACACCTTC.

The chain combines TRBV10-3 with TRBJ1-4, with D possibly matching TRBD1 (5 bases). CDR1 and CDR2 from the germline V gene are ENHRY and SYGVKD. With 6 bases removed from V and 8 bases from J, the gap between germline ends came to 19 bases. The CDR3 spans 15 residues. CDR3 nucleotides: TGTGCCATCAGCCGCTCGGGGGGGTGGAGGGAAAAACTGTTTTTT. It is translated as CAISRSGGWREKLFF.

The chain joins TRBV5-4 to TRBJ1-6; 7 bases align to TRBD1. The V and J ends lost 0 bases and 7 bases, in that order; junction bases with no gene match: 4. Germline V gene data show CDR1 as SGHNT and CDR2 as YYREEE (reference sequence). The CDR3 runs 15 residues. CDR3 region: CASSLGTGENSPLHF. DNA of the CDR3: TGTGCCAGCAGCTTGGGTACAGGGGAGAATTCACCCCTCCACTTT.

The chain couples TRBV6-5 to TRBJ1-1, with D uncertain. The CDR3 is 14 amino acids. The germline V gene has CDR1 MNHEY and CDR2 SVGAGI. V was clipped by 7 bases and J by 5 bases, with 17 bases between them. DNA of the CDR3: TGTGCCAGCATCTCTCCTGTAGGGAGAACTGAAGCTTTCTTT. It yields the protein CASISPVGRTEAFF.

J is TRBJ1-1 and V is TRBV4-2; 7 nucleotides agree with TRBD1. Germline V gene lookup returns CDR1 LGHNA and CDR2 YNFKEQ. J lost 2 bases, V lost 2 bases, and 17 bases had no gene match. The length of the CDR3 is 19 residues. The CDR3 reads CASSQRTDRDGHANTEAFF. As DNA, the CDR3 is TGTGCCAGCAGCCAAAGGACCGACAGGGATGGACATGCAAACACTGAAGCTTTCTTT.

V gene TRBV9 combines with J gene TRBJ2-3, with 13 bases matching TRBD2. CDR1 and CDR2 from the germline V gene are SGDLS and YYNGEE. The CDR3 spans 19 residues. Losses at the gene ends were 3 bases for V and 0 bases for J; bases not matched to a gene: 10. CDR3 nucleotides: TGTGCCAGCAGCGCCGTCGGACTAGCGGGGGCGACTAGCACAGATACGCAGTATTTT. Protein product: CASSAVGLAGATSTDTQYF.

The genes are TRBV4-2 and TRBJ1-2; D unresolved. The V end was cut by 0 bases, the J end by 0 bases, with 20 bases between. The CDR3 is made up of 19 amino acids. Germline-derived CDR1 and CDR2 are LGHNA and YNFKEQ. As DNA, the CDR3 is TGTGCCAGCAGCCAAGACTCACGCGCGGGCGTGCGAGCTAACTATGGCTACACCTTC. This encodes CASSQDSRAGVRANYGYTF.

DNA of the CDR3: TGCGCCAGCAGCGTACAGGGTTTACTGAGTCGTTCGGACTCCTATAATTCACCCCTCCACTTT. Its translation is CASSVQGLLSRSDSYNSPLHF. The chain links TRBV5-1 to TRBJ1-6; tentatively, D is TRBD1 (6 bases). V lost 4 bases and J lost 0, with 26 bases in between. The germline V gene has CDR1 SGHRS and CDR2 YFSETQ. This CDR3 has 21 residues.

J is TRBJ1-5 and V is TRBV9, with D unresolved. CDR1 is SGDLS, CDR2 YYNGEE, per germline. V lost 3 bases, J lost 0 bases, and 7 bases lay in between. The CDR3 sequence is 14 residues long. The CDR3: CASSASHSNQPQHF. As DNA, the CDR3 is TGTGCCAGCAGCGCCAGTCATAGCAATCAGCCCCAGCATTTT.